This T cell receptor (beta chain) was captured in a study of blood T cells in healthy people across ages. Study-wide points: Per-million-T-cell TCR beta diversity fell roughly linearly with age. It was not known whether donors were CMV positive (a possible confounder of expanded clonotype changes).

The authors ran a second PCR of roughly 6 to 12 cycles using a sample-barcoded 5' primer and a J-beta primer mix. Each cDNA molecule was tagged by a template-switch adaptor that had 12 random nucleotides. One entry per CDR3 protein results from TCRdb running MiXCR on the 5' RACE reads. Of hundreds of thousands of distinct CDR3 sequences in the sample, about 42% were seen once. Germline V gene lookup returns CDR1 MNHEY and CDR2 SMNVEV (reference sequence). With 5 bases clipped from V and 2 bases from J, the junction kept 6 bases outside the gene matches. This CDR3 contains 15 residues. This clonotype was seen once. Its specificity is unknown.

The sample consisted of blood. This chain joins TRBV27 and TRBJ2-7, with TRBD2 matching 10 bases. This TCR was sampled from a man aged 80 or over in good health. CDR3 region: CASSLSSGSPYEQYF. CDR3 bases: TGTGCCAGCAGTCTCTCTAGCGGGAGTCCCTACGAGCAGTACTTC.